What follows is one T cell receptor (beta chain) and its context. What it binds is not known. The sample belongs to a study of shared clonotypes between healthy human individuals. The CDR3 length is 15 residues. CDR1 SGHVS and CDR2 FQNEAQ come from the germline V gene. The V gene lost 5 bases and the J gene lost 4 bases, with 14 bases spanning the gap. The study, taken as a whole, reports: The sampled material consisted only of blood, and tissue repertoires are likely to differ.

Genomic DNA from each subset was divided evenly over several immunoSEQ plates. Sequenced by immunoSEQ multiplex PCR; TCRdb stores in-frame clones only, minus some. The table shows some 2.3 million clones, with 80% to 95% occurring only once. The investigators split CD4+ cells into a CD45RA+ naive subset and a CD45RA-negative memory subset. The V gene is TRBV7-8, the J gene TRBJ2-2; TRBD1 might be the D (7 bases). The material sequenced was naive CD4+ T cells from PBMCs. Subset here: CD45RA+ positively selected. The clonotype comes from a man between 18 and 29 years old in good health. Some clones in this sample may be carry-over from other donors' samples. The CDR3: CASSPRQGGTGELFF. For the CDR3, the DNA is TGTGCCAGCAGCCCCCGACAGGGAGGCACCGGGGAGCTGTTTTTT.